Presented here are 8 T cell receptor beta chains from one specimen sequenced in a study of metastatic and nonmetastatic thyroid tumors. Prior to thyroid surgery, none of the patients had received any treatment. TCRdb reprocessed the PCR reads using MiXCR. The sample has thousands of clones, approximately 30% seen once. The sample consisted of adjacent normal tissue. The source of these receptors is a female donor with papillary thyroid cancer or a benign thyroid nodule (not recorded which). Some clones in this sample may be carry-over from other donors' samples.

V is TRBV20-1 and J is TRBJ2-1; a possible D gene is TRBD1 (6 bases). The ends were cut back, 5 bases at V and 6 bases at J, with 26 bases in the middle. Germline CDR1 reads DFQATT; CDR2 reads SNEGSKA (reference sequence). The CDR3 consists of 17 residues. The CDR3 coding sequence is TGCAGTGCTCGCACGAGTGATACAGGGTCCGGGTTCAATGAGCAGTTCTTC. The encoded protein is CSARTSDTGSGFNEQFF.

V usage is TRBV30 and J usage is TRBJ1-6; D not certain. V lost 6 bases, J lost 4 bases, and 10 bases lay in between. The CDR3 covers 13 residues. Germline CDR1 GTSNPN, CDR2 SVGIG (reference sequence). The CDR3 DNA is TGTGCCTGCGACGGTGGATATAATTCACCCCTCCACTTT. Its translation is CACDGGYNSPLHF.

V usage is TRBV5-1 and J usage is TRBJ2-3; TRBD1 matches at 8 bases. The CDR3 has 14 amino acids. Trimming at V came to 5 bases and at J to 0 bases, leaving 2 bases not matched to a gene. Germline CDR1 SGHRS, CDR2 YFSETQ. This chain's CDR3 is CASRWDRSTDTQYF. In nucleotides, the CDR3 is TGCGCCAGCAGATGGGACAGGAGCACAGATACGCAGTATTTT.

This clone was counted only a few times. The chain uses TRBV28 and TRBJ2-7; no clear D gene. The CDR3 is made up of 13 amino acids. In germline, CDR1 is MDHEN, CDR2 SYDVKM. V lost 7 bases and J lost 1, with 11 bases in between. The CDR3 region is CASKFPRSYEQYF. CDR3 coding DNA: TGTGCCAGCAAGTTCCCCCGGTCCTACGAGCAGTACTTC.

V usage is TRBV30 and J usage is TRBJ1-1; TRBD1 matches at 7 bases. Germline V lookup: CDR1 GTSNPN, CDR2 SVGIG (reference sequence). This CDR3 is 13 amino acids long. With V trimmed by 1 base and J by 2 bases, 1 base remained unmatched. As DNA, the CDR3 is TGTGCCTGGAGTGGACAGGGAAACACTGAAGCTTTCTTT. Translating it yields CAWSGQGNTEAFF.

The genes are TRBV6-2 or TRBV6-3 and TRBJ2-7, with TRBD2 matching over 7 bases. The CDR3 covers 15 residues. Germline lookup yields CDR1 MNHEY and CDR2 SVGEGT. With 1 base clipped from V and 2 bases from J, the junction kept 5 bases outside the gene matches. The CDR3 bases are TGTGCCAGCAGTTACTGGGCTAGCGGCCCCTACGAGCAGTACTTC. Translated, it gives CASSYWASGPYEQYF.

By proportion, this clone is medium-sized. The rearrangement joins TRBV5-8 to TRBJ1-2; 7 nucleotides align to TRBD1. Losses at the gene ends were 1 base for V and 8 bases for J; bases not matched to a gene: 11. CDR3 length equals 15 residues. The germline V gene encodes CDR1 SGHTS and CDR2 YDEGEE. CDR3 amino acids: CASSLYDRELEGYTF. Written as DNA, the CDR3 is TGTGCCAGCAGCTTGTATGACAGGGAGTTGGAAGGCTACACCTTC.

The V and J genes are TRBV20-1 and TRBJ1-1, with D hard to call. This CDR3 is built from 12 residues. The germline CDR1 and CDR2 sequences are DFQATT and SNEGSKA (reference sequence). Trimming stripped 3 bases from V and 1 base from J, with 6 bases between. CDR3 DNA: TGCAGTGCTAGGTCCCCGAACACTGAAGCTTTCTTT. Its protein product is CSARSPNTEAFF.